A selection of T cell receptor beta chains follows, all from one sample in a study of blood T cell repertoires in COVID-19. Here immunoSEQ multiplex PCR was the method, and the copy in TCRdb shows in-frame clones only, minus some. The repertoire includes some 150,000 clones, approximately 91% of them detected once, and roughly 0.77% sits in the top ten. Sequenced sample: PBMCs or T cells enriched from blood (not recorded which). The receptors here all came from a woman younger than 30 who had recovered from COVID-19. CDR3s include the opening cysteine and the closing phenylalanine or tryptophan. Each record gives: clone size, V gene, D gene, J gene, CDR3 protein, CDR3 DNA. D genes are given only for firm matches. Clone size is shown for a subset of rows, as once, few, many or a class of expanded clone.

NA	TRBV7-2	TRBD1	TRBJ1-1	CASSTTGGTEAFF	TGTGCCAGCAGCACCACAGGGGGCACTGAAGCTTTCTTT
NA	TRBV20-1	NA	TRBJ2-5	CSASPPGAQETQYF	TGCAGTGCTAGTCCCCCCGGAGCCCAGGAGACCCAGTACTTC
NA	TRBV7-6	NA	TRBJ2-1	CASSLGEEYNEQFF	TGTGCCAGCAGCTTGGGGGAGGAGTACAATGAGCAGTTCTTC
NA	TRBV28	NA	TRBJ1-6	CASSLMRYSPLHF	TGTGCCAGCAGTTTAATGAGGTATTCACCCCTCCACTTT
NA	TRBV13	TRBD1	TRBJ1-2	CASSLGGQADLYGYTF	TGTGCCAGCAGCTTAGGTGGACAGGCCGACCTCTATGGCTACACCTTC
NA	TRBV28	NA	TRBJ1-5	CASSYLIQGMSNQPQHF	TGTGCCAGCAGCTATCTGATACAGGGAATGAGCAATCAGCCCCAGCATTTT
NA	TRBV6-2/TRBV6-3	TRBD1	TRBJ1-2	CASSTLLDRGYTF	TGTGCCAGCAGTACCCTATTGGACAGGGGCTACACCTTC
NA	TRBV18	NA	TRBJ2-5	CASSPPSLTWETQYF	TGTGCCAGCTCACCACCATCACTTACCTGGGAGACCCAGTACTTC
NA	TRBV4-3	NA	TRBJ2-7	CASSQDVRVLHEQYF	TGCGCCAGCAGCCAAGATGTTCGGGTTTTGCACGAGCAGTACTTC
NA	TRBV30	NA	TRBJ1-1	CAWSVTENTEAFF	TGTGCCTGGAGTGTTACAGAAAACACTGAAGCTTTCTTT
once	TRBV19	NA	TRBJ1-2	CASSQGSDYGYTF	TGTGCCAGTAGTCAGGGATCGGACTATGGCTACACCTTC
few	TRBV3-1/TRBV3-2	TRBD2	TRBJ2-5	CASSPGLADQETQYF	TGTGCCAGCAGCCCGGGACTAGCGGACCAAGAGACCCAGTACTTC
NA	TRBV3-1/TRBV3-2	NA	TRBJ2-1	CASSQDFRDTLWEQFF	TGTGCCAGCAGCCAAGATTTCCGGGACACGCTTTGGGAGCAGTTCTTC
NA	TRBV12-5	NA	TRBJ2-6	CASGLLSGANVLTF	TGTGCTAGTGGTTTACTCTCTGGGGCCAACGTCCTGACTTTC
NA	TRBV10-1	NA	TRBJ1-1	CASSARAVPMGNTEAFF	TGCGCCAGCAGTGCTAGAGCGGTTCCTATGGGGAACACTGAAGCTTTCTTT
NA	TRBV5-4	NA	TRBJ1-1	CASTQSTGLGEAFF	TGTGCCAGCACTCAGAGTACAGGGTTGGGGGAAGCTTTCTTT
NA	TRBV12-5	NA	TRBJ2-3	CASGPRGRAGADTQYF	TGTGCTAGTGGTCCCCGTGGGCGGGCCGGGGCAGATACGCAGTATTTT
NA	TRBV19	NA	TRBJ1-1	CASSIYQGKSEAFF	TGTGCCAGTAGTATATATCAGGGGAAGAGTGAAGCTTTCTTT
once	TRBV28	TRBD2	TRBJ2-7	CASSGSVAGPYEQYF	TGTGCCAGCAGTGGATCCGTAGCGGGCCCCTACGAGCAGTACTTC
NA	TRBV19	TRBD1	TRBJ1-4	CASSVTGGGEKLFF	TGTGCCAGTAGTGTGACAGGGGGAGGTGAAAAACTGTTTTTT
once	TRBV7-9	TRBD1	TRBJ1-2	CASSSPRQGPSYGYTF	TGTGCCAGCAGCTCCCCGCGACAGGGTCCCTCTTATGGCTACACCTTC
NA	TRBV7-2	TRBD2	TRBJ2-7	CASSPQSGGTYEQYF	TGTGCCAGCAGCCCCCAATCGGGAGGAACCTACGAGCAGTACTTC
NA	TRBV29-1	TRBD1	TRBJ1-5	CSVTTGTGGNQPQHF	TGCAGCGTCACTACCGGGACAGGGGGCAATCAGCCCCAGCATTTT
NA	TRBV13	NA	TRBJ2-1	CASSLGGGASYNEQFF	TGTGCCAGCAGCTTAGGTGGCGGAGCCTCCTACAATGAGCAGTTCTTC
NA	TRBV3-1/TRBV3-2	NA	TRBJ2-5	CASSQNRGWETQYF	TGTGCCAGCAGCCAGAATAGGGGATGGGAGACCCAGTACTTC
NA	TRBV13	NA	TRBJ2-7	CASSAGYYEQYF	TGTGCCAGCTCCGCGGGCTACTACGAGCAGTACTTC
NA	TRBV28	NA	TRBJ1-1	CASSLRGTEAFF	TGTGCCAGCAGTTTAAGGGGCACTGAAGCTTTCTTT
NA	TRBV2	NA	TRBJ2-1	CASMNREGGEQFF	TGTGCCAGCATGAACAGGGAAGGGGGTGAGCAGTTCTTC
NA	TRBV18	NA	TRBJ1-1	CASSPPEHQGRWDTEAFF	TGTGCCAGCTCCCCCCCGGAACACCAGGGGCGATGGGACACTGAAGCTTTCTTT
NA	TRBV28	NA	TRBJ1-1	CASRFSGFTEAFF	TGTGCCAGCAGGTTCTCGGGATTCACTGAAGCTTTCTTT
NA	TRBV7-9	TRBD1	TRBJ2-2	CASSTRTGTGELFF	TGTGCCAGCAGCACGAGGACAGGTACCGGGGAGCTGTTTTTT
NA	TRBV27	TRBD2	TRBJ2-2	CASSLGLAANTGELFF	TGTGCCAGCAGTCTAGGACTAGCGGCGAACACCGGGGAGCTGTTTTTT
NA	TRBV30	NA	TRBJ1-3	CAWVSGLSTGNTIYF	TGTGCCTGGGTGTCGGGGTTATCTACGGGAAACACCATATATTTT
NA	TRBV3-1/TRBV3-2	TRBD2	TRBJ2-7	CASSQDRRGGKEEQYF	TGTGCCAGCAGCCAAGATAGGCGCGGGGGAAAAGAGGAGCAGTACTTC
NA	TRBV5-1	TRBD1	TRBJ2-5	CASSQTGGLETQYF	TGCGCCAGCAGCCAAACAGGGGGCCTAGAGACCCAGTACTTC
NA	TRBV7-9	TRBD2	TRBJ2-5	CASSLGLAGGPSETQYF	TGTGCCAGCAGCTTAGGGCTAGCGGGAGGGCCGTCGGAGACCCAGTACTTC
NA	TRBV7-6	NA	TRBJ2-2	CASNPSGFDTGELFF	TGTGCCAGCAATCCCAGCGGATTCGACACCGGGGAGCTGTTTTTT
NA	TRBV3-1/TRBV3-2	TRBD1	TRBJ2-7	CASSPGQGGYEQYF	TGTGCCAGCAGCCCGGGACAGGGAGGCTACGAGCAGTACTTC
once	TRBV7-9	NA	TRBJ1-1	CASSLPGWNTEAFF	TGTGCCAGCAGCTTACCGGGGTGGAACACTGAAGCTTTCTTT
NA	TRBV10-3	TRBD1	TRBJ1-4	CAVGQAFNEKLFF	TGTGCCGTGGGACAGGCGTTTAATGAAAAACTGTTTTTT
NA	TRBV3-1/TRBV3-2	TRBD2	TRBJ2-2	CASSPLPPGSGSDTGELFF	TGTGCCAGCAGCCCTCTCCCCCCCGGGAGCGGGAGCGACACCGGGGAGCTGTTTTTT
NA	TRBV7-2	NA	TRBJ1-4	CASSLEGRKLFF	TGTGCCAGCAGCTTAGAGGGGCGGAAACTGTTTTTT
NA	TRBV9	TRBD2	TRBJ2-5	CASSARTSQETQYF	TGTGCCAGCAGCGCCCGGACTAGCCAAGAGACCCAGTACTTC
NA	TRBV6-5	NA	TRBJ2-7	CASSLQAGAGYEQYF	TGTGCCAGCAGCCTTCAGGCGGGGGCAGGCTACGAGCAGTACTTC
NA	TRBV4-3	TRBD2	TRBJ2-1	CASSQVAGEPYNEQFF	TGCGCCAGCAGCCAAGTTGCGGGAGAGCCCTACAATGAGCAGTTCTTC
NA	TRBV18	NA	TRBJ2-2	CASSTVTGELFF	TGTGCCAGCTCAACCGTTACAGGGGAGCTGTTTTTT
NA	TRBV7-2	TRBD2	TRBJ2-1	CASSLGFSGLYNEQFF	TGTGCCAGCAGCTTAGGCTTTAGCGGGCTTTACAATGAGCAGTTCTTC